The source of this T cell receptor (beta chain) is a study of blood T cell repertoires in COVID-19 (TCRdb year 2020). Study-level background: Samples covering the acute and convalescent phases of COVID-19 were provided by collaborators in the United States, Italy and Spain. The repertoires were made available in a free public database intended to serve as a resource for research on the immune response to SARS-CoV-2. Samples were obtained from the ongoing ImmuneRACE study (first 160 participants) and from roughly 1,300 subjects provided by 6 global collaborators. Where available, HLA class I and class II types were taken from metadata supplied by the sample provider and were not determined by assay-based typing. Deeply sampled blood TCRbeta repertoires from subjects exposed to, actively infected with, or recovered from COVID-19 were included in the dataset. A de-identified subject ID, COVID-19 status, age in years and sex were almost always included in the sample metadata. The material from the prospective study consisted of cDNA or gDNA derived from T cells, B-cell-depleted T cells, or PBMCs. Findings and caveats that apply to the study as a whole: The amount of clinical and demographic metadata varied by source and participant and was provided uncurated.

The germline V gene provides CDR1 MNHNS and CDR2 SASEGT. Measured from the cysteine to the phenylalanine, the CDR3 is 16 residues long. The sequence is cut down to CDR3 DNA, 48 bases in frame from base 1. V loses 2 bases of germline sequence and J loses 0 bases, and the interval between the two ends is 11 bases. TCRbeta CDR3 regions were amplified from genomic DNA using the immunoSEQ Assay, a bias-controlled multiplex PCR. The authors' analysis ran thus. Within the assay, amplification of reference gene primers was used to estimate how many nucleated cells each sample contained. Sequence reads were collapsed and filtered to measure the absolute abundance of every unique TCRbeta CDR3 rearrangement. For each sample, productive Simpson clonality was calculated as the square root of Simpson's diversity index across productive rearrangements. The table comes from immuneACCESS by way of TCRdb, which keeps in-frame sequences with V and J called. Part of the clones is missing from these tables; in studies checked, under half for an unresolved V gene and the rest for unknown reasons. That table gives V, J and clone size, and the DNA gave D and trimming. Here the sample has over 450,000 clones; about 89% occur a single time. The top ten clones comprise less than 9% of the sample.

One collaborating source in Seattle enrolled patients during active infection and followed them longitudinally through the course of disease. Collaborating institutions collected whole blood in K2EDTA tubes following their own protocols. For TCRbeta analysis, collaborator samples were shipped as frozen whole blood, as isolated PBMCs, or as DNA extracted from either sample type. With regard to this clone: Its antigen is still unknown. Within one base of it there is no much larger clone, and no base qualities were kept.

The sequence was obtained from a woman aged 50 to 60 with COVID-19, enrolled during active disease. The rearrangement joined TRBV6-1 to TRBJ1-5; the D gene is possibly TRBD1, with 5 bases matching. Material for sequencing was peripheral blood. CDR3 loop: CASSEMGPYSNQPQHF. The DNA sequence is given as TGTGCCAGCAGTGAAATGGGGCCCTATAGCAATCAGCCCCAGCATTTT.